These 3 T cell receptor beta chains share one sample of origin, sequenced in a study of cytotoxic CD8 clonotypes in ibrutinib-treated CLL (dated by TCRdb to 2020 to 2023). The library was produced with the immunoSEQ multiplex PCR assay. Sourced from immuneACCESS, this table was stored by TCRdb with only in-frame sequences that have V and J called. A share of the clones is absent; for the studies checked, an unresolved V gene accounts for under half, and the remainder has no known explanation. In this sample the table shows tens of thousands of clones, approximately 45% of which occur a single time. The ten largest clones add up to approximately 17% of the sample. Material: PBMCs, obtained before ibrutinib treatment. The receptors were gathered from a human donor with chronic lymphocytic leukemia.

This clone was recorded a few times. The rearrangement uses TRBV5-4 and TRBJ2-3, with D perhaps being TRBD1 or TRBD2 (5 bases each). The CDR3 is 16 amino acids. Germline assignment: CDR1 SGHNT and CDR2 YYREEE (reference sequence). The V and J ends lost 9 bases and 0 bases respectively, with 20 bases between them. The CDR3 loop reads CATLYGGGRSTDTQYF. As DNA, the CDR3 is TGTGCCACCCTTTACGGTGGGGGTAGGAGCACAGATACGCAGTATTTT.

The rearrangement links TRBV5-6 to TRBJ1-2, with D unresolved. The V end was cut by 4 bases, the J end by 4 bases, with 8 bases between. The germline V gene encodes CDR1 SGHDT and CDR2 YYEEEE. The CDR3 extends over 12 amino acids. The CDR3 DNA sequence: TGTGCCAGCAGCCCCGGGGTCTATGGCTACACCTTC. Translation: CASSPGVYGYTF. Based on the CDR3 plus reference TRBV5-6 and TRBJ1-2, the full variable domain is DAGVTQSPTHLIKTRGQQVTLRCSPKSGHDTVSWYQQALGQGPQFIFQYYEEEERQRGNFPDRFSGHQFPNYSSELNVNALLLGDSALYLCASSPGVYGYTFGSGTRLTVV.

The rearrangement uses TRBV9 and TRBJ2-3, with 8 bases fitting TRBD1. Germline V gene lookup returns CDR1 SGDLS and CDR2 YYNGEE. The J segment lost 1 base and the V segment lost 0 bases, leaving 7 bases of the junction unmatched. The CDR3 consists of 17 residues. The CDR3 sequence is CASSVATGQGGTDTQYF. As DNA, the CDR3 is TGTGCCAGCAGCGTAGCTACAGGACAGGGAGGCACAGATACGCAGTATTTT.